The clone carrying this T cell receptor beta chain was seen ten or more times. Its antigen is unidentified. These data come from a study of glioma-infiltrating T cells. Findings and limits, study-wide: Gliomas, especially low-grade, showed above-expected tissue-blood divergence; non-neoplastic patients showed below.

Germline trimming cut 3 bases from V and 2 bases from J; bases unmatched to any gene: 5. Germline assignment: CDR1 SGHTA and CDR2 FQGNSA. The CDR3 is 15 residues long. Amplification of TCR alpha and beta CDR3 regions from RNA used iRepertoire nested multiplex PCR. Tissue mRNA or PBMC total RNA, 100-400 ng, went into one-step reverse transcription and amplification. MiXCR, run by TCRdb on the multiplex PCR reads, gives a single entry per CDR3 protein. Among some 180,000 distinct CDR3 sequences listed, around 32% were seen once. This TCR came from a human donor with low-grade glioma or glioblastoma, undergoing nonglioma brain surgery, or in good health (not recorded which). Material: glioma tissue, nonneoplastic brain tissue, or PBMCs (not recorded which). The chain carries TRBV7-2 and TRBJ2-7; 9 nucleotides match TRBD1. This chain's CDR3 is CASSFTQGAAYEQYF. The CDR3 DNA sequence: TGTGCCAGCAGCTTTACACAGGGGGCGGCCTACGAGCAGTACTTC.